One and the same sample provided the 12 T cell receptor beta chains below, sequenced in a study of cytomegalovirus exposure and HLA in healthy donors. PCR amplification relied on 60 Vbeta primers (plus 13 Jbeta primers). Clones were read by immunoSEQ multiplex PCR, and TCRdb kept only the in-frame ones, dropping some. Of approximately 140,000 clones in the sample, approximately 71% were seen once. Specimen: PBMCs. The source of these receptors is a woman between 45 and 60 years old in good health and CMV-seronegative.

This clone showed up just once. The chain carries TRBV5-1 and TRBJ1-1, with D unclear. There are 13 residues in the CDR3. Looked up from germline, CDR1 is SGHRS and CDR2 is YFSETQ. The V gene lost 4 bases and the J gene lost 0 bases, with 7 bases spanning the gap. The CDR3 is CASSLEMNTEAFF. CDR3 in DNA: TGCGCCAGCAGCCTTGAGATGAACACTGAAGCTTTCTTT.

The rearrangement uses TRBV4-2 and TRBJ1-2; 9 nucleotides align to TRBD1. V shed 3 bases, J shed 8 bases, and the junction held 10 bases outside the gene matches. The CDR3 is 15 residues long. The V gene's germline CDR1 is LGHNA and CDR2 YNFKEQ. As DNA, the CDR3 is TGTGCCAGCAGCCAGGAGCGTACAGGGGGCGGAGGCTACACCTTC. It codes for CASSQERTGGGGYTF.

The chain is built from TRBV11-2 and TRBJ2-2; D remains unclear. CDR3 length: 13 amino acids. The V gene lost 6 bases and the J gene lost 6 bases, with 11 bases spanning the gap. Germline CDR1 reads SGHAT; CDR2 reads FQNNGV. As DNA, the CDR3 is TGTGCCAGCAGTTTAATGGGCGCCGGGGAGCTGTTTTTT. Amino acids: CASSLMGAGELFF.

This clone was seen a handful of times. This chain connects TRBV4-3 to TRBJ1-1; 9 positions match TRBD1. Per the germline V gene, CDR1 is LGHNA and CDR2 is YSLEER. CDR3 length: 15 amino acids. The V segment lost 4 bases and the J segment 7 bases; nucleotides outside the gene matches: 10. The CDR3 sequence: CASSLAYRDRVEAFF. Here the CDR3 DNA reads TGCGCCAGCAGCCTTGCATACCGGGACAGGGTTGAAGCTTTCTTT.

The table lists this clone with a few counts. This chain links TRBV4-3 with TRBJ1-4; a possible D gene is TRBD1 (5 bases). V lost 0 bases and J 0 bases, leaving 5 bases between the germline ends. CDR3 size: 15 residues. Germline-derived CDR1 and CDR2 are LGHNA and YSLEER. CDR3 residues: CASSQEGATNEKLFF. The CDR3 region has the DNA TGCGCCAGCAGCCAAGAAGGGGCAACTAATGAAAAACTGTTTTTT.

The chain carries TRBV29-1 and TRBJ2-1; possibly TRBD1 for D (6 bases). The CDR3 extends over 13 amino acids. Germline V gene lookup returns CDR1 SQVTM and CDR2 ANQGSEA. Trimming shortened V by 5 bases and J by 9 bases, and 17 bases separated the two germline ends. CDR3 DNA sequence: TGCAGCGTTAGAAGGGTGGGGGCGGGTGAGCAGTTCTTC. Encoded protein: CSVRRVGAGEQFF.

There are a few counts of this clone. This chain uses TRBV5-8 with TRBJ2-7; 8 nucleotides line up with TRBD1. Trimming cost V 5 bases and J 7 bases; bases outside gene matches: 17. Germline V gene lookup returns CDR1 SGHTS and CDR2 YDEGEE. This CDR3 is 16 amino acids long. The CDR3 nucleotides are TGTGCCAGCAGTTCATCCCCCAGGCAAAGGACAGGGGAGCAGTACTTC. Its protein product is CASSSSPRQRTGEQYF. The entire variable domain, with the rest obtained from reference TRBV5-8 and TRBJ2-7, is as follows: EAGVTQSPTHLIKTRGQQATLRCSPISGHTSVYWYQQALGLGLQFLLWYDEGEERNRGNFPPRFSGRQFPNYSSELNVNALELEDSALYLCASSSSPRQRTGEQYFGPGTRLTVT.

This chain joins TRBV7-9 and TRBJ1-2; D is undetermined. Looked up from germline, CDR1 is SEHNR and CDR2 is FQNEAQ (reference sequence). CDR3 size: 14 residues. Trimming removed 5 bases at V and 6 bases at J, with 16 bases between. CDR3 loop: CASSLHDREDGYTF. The DNA of the CDR3 is TGTGCCAGCAGCCTACACGATAGGGAGGATGGCTACACCTTC.

V gene TRBV5-1 combines with J gene TRBJ2-4; the match to TRBD1 covers 10 bases. The V gene end was trimmed by 4 bases and the J gene end by 0 bases; junction bases not matched to a gene: 22. CDR1 is SGHRS and CDR2 is YFSETQ in the germline V gene. CDR3 size: 22 residues. The CDR3 DNA sequence: TGCGCCAGCAGCCGGACAGGGGGTGTCAGCGGGGGTTTTACTGAAGCCAAAAACATTCAGTACTTC. This encodes CASSRTGGVSGGFTEAKNIQYF.

The J gene is TRBJ2-1, the V gene TRBV7-2; 9 bases match TRBD2. The CDR3 spans 14 residues. V shed 5 bases and J 7 bases; nucleotides not matched to a gene: 6. Germline V CDR1 and CDR2: SGHTA, FQGNSA. CDR3 in DNA: TGTGCCAGCAGCCTTCGGACTAGCGCTAATGAGCAGTTCTTC. This encodes CASSLRTSANEQFF.

The gene calls are TRBV5-1 and TRBJ2-6; the D gene is possibly TRBD1 (6 bases). The CDR3 sequence is 17 residues long. Germline lookup yields CDR1 SGHRS and CDR2 YFSETQ. V was cut by 4 bases and J by 0 bases, with 14 bases left in between. CDR3 sequence: CASSTRTVHSGANVLTF. The CDR3 DNA reads TGCGCCAGCAGCACTCGGACAGTACACTCTGGGGCCAACGTCCTGACTTTC. Supplemented by reference TRBV5-1 and TRBJ2-6, the full variable domain reads KAGVTQTPRYLIKTRGQQVTLSCSPISGHRSVSWYQQTPGQGLQFLFEYFSETQRNKGNFPGRFSGRQFSNSRSEMNVSTLELGDSALYLCASSTRTVHSGANVLTFGAGSRLTVL.

This clone was counted once. This rearrangement joins TRBV4-2 to TRBJ2-7; 7 nucleotides match TRBD2. The V gene's germline CDR1 is LGHNA and CDR2 YNFKEQ. J gave up 0 bases and V 1 base, and 6 bases lay outside the gene matches. The CDR3 loop spans 16 amino acids. CDR3 DNA sequence: TGTGCCAGCAGCCAAGGAACTAGCGCCGACTCCTACGAGCAGTACTTC. It translates to CASSQGTSADSYEQYF.